The 8 T cell receptor beta chains in this list originate from one sample, sequenced in a study of blood T cell repertoires in COVID-19. Sequencing was performed with immunoSEQ multiplex PCR; in TCRdb, only in-frame clones are kept and a portion is missing. The sample consists of tens of thousands of clones, roughly 90% of them appearing once. Material: peripheral blood. The origin of the receptors is a man in his 60s with acute or convalescent COVID-19.

This chain connects TRBV7-3 to TRBJ2-2, with D tentatively TRBD1 (5 bases). The ends were cut back, 7 bases at V and 3 bases at J, with 18 bases in the middle. CDR1 is SGHTA and CDR2 is FQGTGA in the germline V gene. This CDR3 region has 16 residues. CDR3 nucleotides: TGTGCCAGCACTCTAATAGTGGCAGGGCACACCGGGGAGCTGTTTTTT. Its translation: CASTLIVAGHTGELFF.

The chain employs TRBV6-6 and TRBJ1-6; D not resolved. Per the germline V gene, CDR1 is MNHNY and CDR2 is SVGAGI (reference sequence). The CDR3 sequence is 15 residues long. Trimming took off 0 bases at V and 0 bases at J, with 3 bases between the two ends. The CDR3 DNA reads as TGTGCCAGCAGTTACTCGAGCTCCTATAATTCACCCCTCCACTTT. This codes for CASSYSSSYNSPLHF.

The rearrangement uses TRBV29-1 and TRBJ2-4, with a possible D match to TRBD1 (6 bases). Deletions cut 5 bases from V and 1 base from J, with 12 bases between. Germline assignment: CDR1 SQVTM and CDR2 ANQGSEA. The CDR3 has 14 residues. This CDR3 is CSVLQGTAKNIQYF. CDR3 DNA sequence: TGCAGCGTTCTGCAGGGGACCGCCAAAAACATTCAGTACTTC.

J is TRBJ1-1 and V is TRBV2, with D possibly matching TRBD1 (6 bases). The CDR3 has 13 amino acids. Germline V gene data show CDR1 as SNHLY and CDR2 as FYNNEI. V lost 8 bases and J 1 base, leaving 11 bases between the germline ends. The CDR3 sequence is CASRRDKNTEAFF. As DNA, the CDR3 is TGTGCCAGCCGTCGGGACAAGAACACTGAAGCTTTCTTT. The full variable domain, with the rest looked up from reference TRBV2 and TRBJ1-1, is EPEVTQTPSHQVTQMGQEVILRCVPISNHLYFYWYRQILGQKVEFLVSFYNNEISEKSEIFDDQFSVERPDGSNFTLKIRSTKLEDSAMYFCASRRDKNTEAFFGQGTRLTVV.

The chain carries TRBV12-3 or TRBV12-4 and TRBJ1-4, with no clear D. V shed 3 bases and J shed 4 bases, with 3 bases lying between them. CDR3 length: 12 residues. The DNA for the CDR3 is TGTGCCAGCAGTTTTAGTAATGAAAAACTGTTTTTT. Translating gives CASSFSNEKLFF.

The CDR3 DNA reads as TGTGCCAGCAGCGATCGATTGAGCACTGAAGCTTTCTTT. Encoded protein: CASSDRLSTEAFF. V gene TRBV6-5 combines with J gene TRBJ1-1; no reliable D call. The CDR3 contains 13 residues. V was pared by 6 bases and J by 4 bases, with 12 bases between. The germline gives CDR1 MNHEY, CDR2 SVGAGI.

The rearrangement links TRBV9 to TRBJ1-3, with D perhaps matching TRBD1 (5 bases). The CDR3 length is 16 residues. The ends were cut back, 0 bases at V and 2 bases at J, with 12 bases in the middle. CDR1 is SGDLS, CDR2 YYNGEE, per germline. The CDR3 region has the DNA TGTGCCAGCAGCGTAGGTTTGTTAGGGGCTGGAAACACCATATATTTT. Its translation is CASSVGLLGAGNTIYF.

The chain carries TRBV7-9 and TRBJ1-2; no definite D call. CDR1 and CDR2 from the germline V gene are SEHNR and FQNEAQ (reference sequence). Deletions cut 0 bases from V and 4 bases from J, with 15 bases between. There are 16 residues in the CDR3. DNA of the CDR3: TGTGCCAGCAGCTTAGCGCGAAATACCCAATTCTATGGCTACACCTTC. Protein product: CASSLARNTQFYGYTF.